This T cell receptor (beta chain) was captured by sequencing in a study of T cells after yellow fever vaccination. Germline V gene data show CDR1 as DFQATT and CDR2 as SNEGSKA (reference sequence). The trim removed 4 bases at V and 1 base at J, leaving 6 bases unmatched. The CDR3 spans 14 residues. TCRdb redid the calling of the 5' RACE reads with MiXCR, one entry per CDR3 protein. This repertoire shows a few hundred thousand distinct CDR3 sequences, 6.9% found once; its top ten account for 0.85%. This clonotype was seen a handful of times. The TCR comes from a man aged 25-45 years who received the YFV17D yellow fever vaccine. The V and J genes are TRBV20-1 and TRBJ2-5, with 7 bases lining up with TRBD1. Sample: CD4+ T cells sorted from PBMCs, taken 15 days after the yellow fever booster vaccination. This CDR3 is CSANRDSGQETQYF. CDR3 nucleotide sequence: TGCAGTGCTAATAGGGACAGCGGCCAAGAGACCCAGTACTTC.